This T cell receptor (beta chain) was identified during a study of cytomegalovirus exposure and HLA in healthy donors. Study findings and constraints: A few chains tied to CMV proved CMV antigen-specific in vitro. In a later analysis, donors in an Asian-associated ancestry cluster reportedly had fewer N-insertions in productive TCRs than the cohort mean.

A note on this clone: The antigen is not known.

V lost 7 bases, J lost 3 bases, and 12 bases lay in between. The CDR3 length is 13 residues. From germline, CDR1 is SEHNR and CDR2 FQNEAQ (reference sequence). The PCR had 60 Vbeta and 13 Jbeta primers. The assay was immunoSEQ multiplex PCR, and TCRdb's table has in-frame clones only and misses some. The sample totals 60,000 to 65,000 clones. Unrecorded immune exposure was likely among donors, who were nominally healthy when sampled. Specimen: PBMCs. This rearrangement joins TRBV7-9 to TRBJ1-2, with D unresolved. The clonotype originates from a man younger than 40 in good health and CMV-seropositive. CDR3 DNA sequence: TGTGCCAGCACCCCAGGAGGGTACTATGGCTACACCTTC. This sequence encodes CASTPGGYYGYTF.